Presented here are 20 T cell receptor beta chains from one specimen sequenced in a study of monozygotic twins with cystic fibrosis. TCRdb's copy holds only in-frame clones and misses some; the assay was immunoSEQ multiplex PCR. Altogether about 14,000 clones are present, approximately 81% being singletons, with the ten largest covering roughly 1%. The sequencing input was blood. Receptor source: a boy aged 5-17 years with cystic fibrosis.

The V gene is TRBV9, the J gene TRBJ1-1; D gene ambiguous. There are 16 residues in the CDR3. Germline assignment: CDR1 SGDLS and CDR2 YYNGEE. V lost 2 bases to trimming and J lost 0 bases, with 14 bases between them. The DNA of the CDR3 is TGTGCCAGCAGCGTCCGGGATTGCTGCATGAACACTGAAGCTTTCTTT. Translation: CASSVRDCCMNTEAFF.

V and J are TRBV30 and TRBJ2-3, with 9 nucleotides matching TRBD2. CDR1 GTSNPN and CDR2 SVGIG come from the germline V gene (reference sequence). The CDR3 consists of 13 residues. J gave up 9 bases and V 0 bases, and 4 bases lay outside the gene matches. In DNA form, the CDR3 reads TGTGCCTGGAGTGTGGCGGGAGGGAGAACGCAGTATTTT. As protein: CAWSVAGGRTQYF.

The chain is built from TRBV13 and TRBJ2-2; D possibly corresponds to TRBD2 (5 bases). V lost 7 bases and J lost 1, with 16 bases in between. Germline loops: CDR1 PRHDT, CDR2 FYEKMQ (reference sequence). The CDR3 has 16 amino acids. The CDR3 sequence: CASTLSDSWNTGELFF. CDR3 nucleotide sequence: TGTGCCAGCACCCTTTCGGACTCCTGGAACACCGGGGAGCTGTTTTTT.

In nucleotides, the CDR3 is TGCGCCAGCAGTGAGTCGGCAGAAGAAATGAACACTGAAGCTTTCTTT. This translates into CASSESAEEMNTEAFF. The J gene is TRBJ1-1, the V gene TRBV10-1; D is uncertain. The CDR3 contains 16 residues. V was shortened by 0 bases and J by 0 bases, with 11 bases between the two germline ends. Germline CDR1 and CDR2: WNHNN and SYGVQD (reference sequence).

The J gene is TRBJ2-7, the V gene TRBV5-1; D unclear. Trimming pared 4 bases from V and 0 bases from J, leaving 11 bases between. The CDR3 is 14 amino acids. In germline, CDR1 is SGHRS, CDR2 YFSETQ. The CDR3 DNA follows: TGCGCCAGCAGCCCCGACTCCAGCTCCTACGAGCAGTACTTC. This gives the protein CASSPDSSSYEQYF.

The chain links TRBV9 to TRBJ2-7, with D possibly TRBD2 on 5 matching bases. The CDR3 runs 12 residues. Trimming took off 4 bases at V and 7 bases at J, with 12 bases between the two ends. CDR1 SGDLS and CDR2 YYNGEE come from the germline V gene. The CDR3: CASSPEGTEQYF. CDR3 coding DNA: TGTGCCAGCAGCCCCGAGGGTACAGAGCAGTACTTC.

This clone has more than one count but fewer than ten. The chain carries TRBV5-1 and TRBJ1-1; a weak D match, TRBD1 (6 bases). The CDR3 has 13 amino acids. The germline V and J ends were trimmed by 5 bases and 3 bases, with 11 bases remaining between them. Germline V gene lookup returns CDR1 SGHRS and CDR2 YFSETQ. The CDR3 DNA reads as TGCGCCAGCAGTTCAGGGGAGCACACTGAAGCTTTCTTT. Translating it yields CASSSGEHTEAFF.

The V call is TRBV29-1, the J call TRBJ2-3; D might be TRBD1 or TRBD2, each matching 6 bases. This CDR3 region has 15 residues. Germline assignment: CDR1 SQVTM and CDR2 ANQGSEA. V was trimmed by 8 bases and J by 3 bases, leaving 21 bases between them. The CDR3 coding sequence is TGCAGCTGCCTGGGGGGCGTGAGGGTGACAGATACGCAGTATTTT. Protein product: CSCLGGVRVTDTQYF.

The chain recombines TRBV19 with TRBJ1-2; D is undetermined. V was trimmed by 6 bases and J by 6 bases, leaving 17 bases between them. CDR1 LNHDA and CDR2 SQIVND come from the germline V gene (reference sequence). The CDR3 is 14 residues long. The CDR3 spells CASRPQISVHGYTF. The DNA of the CDR3 is TGTGCCAGTAGGCCACAGATATCTGTACATGGCTACACCTTC.

Worth noting for this clone: One junction end does not reproduce the germline sequence, and a read error may be involved. The genes are TRBV10-3 and TRBJ1-1; weak D call: TRBD1 (5 bases). The CDR3 consists of 13 residues. Germline CDR1 ENHRY, CDR2 SYGVKD. The CDR3, as DNA: TGTGCCATCAGTGAGTCGGGGGGGGTCCCAGATCTCTTT. Amino acid sequence: CAISESGGVPDLF.

This clone has more than one count but fewer than ten. The gene calls are TRBV7-3 and TRBJ1-5, with 10 bases aligning to TRBD1. This CDR3 has 14 amino acids. V lost 6 bases, J lost 5 bases, and 4 bases stayed unmatched. The germline CDR1 and CDR2 sequences are SGHTA and FQGTGA. CDR3 in amino acids: CASRDRGEYQPQHF. The CDR3 nucleotides are TGTGCCAGCAGGGACAGGGGGGAGTATCAGCCCCAGCATTTT. Based on the CDR3 plus reference TRBV7-3 and TRBJ1-5, the full variable domain is GAGVSQTPSNKVTEKGKYVELRCDPISGHTALYWYRQSLGQGPEFLIYFQGTGAADDSGLPNDRFFAVRPEGSVSTLKIQRTERGDSAVYLCASRDRGEYQPQHFGDGTRLSIL.

The CDR3 sequence: CASSPPWGADTQYF. The CDR3 DNA is TGTGCCAGCAGCCCACCCTGGGGGGCAGATACGCAGTATTTT. The chain links TRBV7-2 to TRBJ2-3; D is perhaps TRBD2 (6 bases). Germline CDR1 SGHTA, CDR2 FQGNSA. This CDR3 spans 14 amino acids. The ends were cut back, 5 bases at V and 4 bases at J, with 13 bases in the middle.

V is TRBV7-8 and J is TRBJ1-5; D is unclear. Germline values: CDR1 SGHVS, CDR2 FQNEAQ. Trimming pared 4 bases from V and 2 bases from J, leaving 12 bases between. There are 15 residues in the CDR3. In DNA form, the CDR3 reads TGTGCCAGCAGCTCGGGTGAGGTGGGCAATCAGCCCCAGCATTTT. This translates into CASSSGEVGNQPQHF.

CDR3 nucleotide sequence: TGTGCCAGCAGCCCGGGACAACCAAAGCAGTTCTTC. Its protein product is CASSPGQPKQFF. The genes are TRBV11-2 and TRBJ2-1, with D perhaps matching TRBD1 (6 bases). V was pared by 5 bases and J by 11 bases, with 13 bases between. The CDR3 runs to 12 residues. CDR1 and CDR2 (germline): SGHAT, FQNNGV. Full variable domain (rest looked up from reference TRBV11-2 and TRBJ2-1): EAGVAQSPRYKIIEKRQSVAFWCNPISGHATLYWYQQILGQGPKLLIQFQNNGVVDDSQLPKDRFSAERLKGVDSTLKIQPAKLEDSAVYLCASSPGQPKQFFGPGTRLTVL.

This clone was recorded a few times. The V and J genes are TRBV5-4 and TRBJ1-1, with D possibly matching TRBD1 (5 bases). There are 14 residues in the CDR3. CDR1 SGHNT and CDR2 YYREEE come from the germline V gene (reference sequence). With 1 base removed from V and 3 bases from J, the gap between germline ends came to 10 bases. CDR3 bases: TGTGCCAGCAGCTTGCCATCACAGGACACTGAAGCTTTCTTT. Translating gives CASSLPSQDTEAFF.

V is TRBV27 and J is TRBJ1-1, with a weak D call TRBD1 (6 bases). The V gene lost 5 bases and the J gene lost 7 bases, with 14 bases spanning the gap. This CDR3 is 13 amino acids long. Germline V lookup: CDR1 MNHEY, CDR2 SMNVEV (reference sequence). CDR3 sequence reads: CASSPYLQGEAFF. CDR3 sequence (DNA): TGTGCCAGCAGTCCATATTTACAGGGTGAAGCTTTCTTT.

The chain employs TRBV28 and TRBJ1-2; 7 bases are shared with TRBD1. Trimming cost V 5 bases and J 13 bases; bases outside gene matches: 10. This CDR3 has 12 amino acids. Germline V lookup: CDR1 MDHEN, CDR2 SYDVKM. The CDR3 spells CASSPTLTGLTF. The DNA of the CDR3 is TGTGCCAGCAGTCCGACGCTGACAGGGCTCACCTTC.

This sequence joins TRBV28 and TRBJ1-5; possible D gene TRBD1, 5 bases. This CDR3 region has 17 residues. Deletions cut 8 bases from V and 5 bases from J, with 25 bases between. Germline V gives CDR1 MDHEN, CDR2 SYDVKM. Written as DNA, the CDR3 is TGTGCCAGCGGCTCCTCCTCGCAGGGAGTCGTCGATCAGCCCCAGCATTTT. Translation: CASGSSSQGVVDQPQHF.

The V and J genes are TRBV2 and TRBJ1-1; unclear D gene. The CDR3 has 14 residues. Trimming took 2 bases from V and 5 from J, leaving 12 bases between them. CDR1 and CDR2 (germline): SNHLY, FYNNEI. CDR3 residues: CASSESSVTTEAFF. DNA of the CDR3: TGTGCCAGCAGTGAATCGAGTGTTACAACTGAAGCTTTCTTT.

This clone appeared once. The gene calls are TRBV5-6 and TRBJ1-2, with no clear D. The CDR3 spans 13 residues. Trimming stripped 2 bases from V and 2 bases from J, with 7 bases between. Germline V gene lookup returns CDR1 SGHDT and CDR2 YYEEEE. For the CDR3, the DNA is TGTGCCAGCAGCTTAGGAAGGAACTATGGCTACACCTTC. Amino acids: CASSLGRNYGYTF.